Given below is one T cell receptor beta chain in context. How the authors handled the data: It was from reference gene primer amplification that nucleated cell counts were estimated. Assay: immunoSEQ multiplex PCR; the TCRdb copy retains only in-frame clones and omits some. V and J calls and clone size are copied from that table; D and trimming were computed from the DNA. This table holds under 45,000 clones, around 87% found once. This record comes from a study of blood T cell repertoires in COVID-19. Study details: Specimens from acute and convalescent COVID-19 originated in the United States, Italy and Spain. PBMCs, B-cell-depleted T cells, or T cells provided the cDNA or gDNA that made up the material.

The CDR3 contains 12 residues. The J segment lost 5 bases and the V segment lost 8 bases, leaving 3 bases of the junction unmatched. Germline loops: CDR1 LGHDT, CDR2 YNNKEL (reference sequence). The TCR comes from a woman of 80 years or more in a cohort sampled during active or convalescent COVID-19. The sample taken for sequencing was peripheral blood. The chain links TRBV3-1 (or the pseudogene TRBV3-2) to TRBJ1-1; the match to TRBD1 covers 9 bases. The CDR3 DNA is TGTGCCAGCGGACAGGGGTATACTGAAGCTTTCTTT. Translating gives CASGQGYTEAFF.